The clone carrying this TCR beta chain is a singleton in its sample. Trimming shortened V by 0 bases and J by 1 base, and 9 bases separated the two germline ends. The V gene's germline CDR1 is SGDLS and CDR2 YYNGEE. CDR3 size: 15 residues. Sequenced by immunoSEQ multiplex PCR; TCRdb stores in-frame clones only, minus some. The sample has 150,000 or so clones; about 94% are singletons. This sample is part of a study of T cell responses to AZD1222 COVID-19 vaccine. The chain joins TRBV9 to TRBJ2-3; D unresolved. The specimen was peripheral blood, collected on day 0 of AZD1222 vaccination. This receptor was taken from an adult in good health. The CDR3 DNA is TGTGCCAGCAGCGTAGGTGGGTCGGGCACAGATACGCAGTATTTT. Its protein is CASSVGGSGTDTQYF.